This TCR beta chain was recorded in a study of T cell responses to AZD1222 COVID-19 vaccine. Of note for this clone: The antigen remains unidentified.

The V end lost 5 bases, the J end lost 5 bases, and 7 bases lay between the germline ends. This CDR3 has 12 amino acids. Germline V CDR1 and CDR2: LGHDT, YNNKEL (reference sequence). Measured with immunoSEQ multiplex PCR; TCRdb has only the in-frame clones, and not every one. The sample has over 120,000 clones, 70% to 90% seen once. Study results and limitations: In a largely white British group with more females than males, clonal diversity was possibly underestimated. Vaccine-related CD4 TCRs covered spike, predominating at 160-218 and 743-854. Among spike-specific TCRs, nearly half reportedly target unmutated variant regions.

Sample: peripheral blood, taken 28 days after the second dose of the MenACWY control vaccine. This receptor was obtained from an adult who received the MenACWY meningococcal vaccine as a control. The chain couples TRBV3-1 (or the pseudogene TRBV3-2) to TRBJ1-5; D is undetermined. The CDR3 nucleotides are TGTGCCAGCAGCAGCCCAGATCAGCCCCAGCATTTT. This sequence encodes CASSSPDQPQHF.